A selection of T cell receptor beta chains follows, all from one sample in a study of blood T cells in healthy people across ages. One entry per CDR3 protein results from TCRdb running MiXCR on the 5' RACE reads. The table includes 1.5 million to 2 million distinct CDR3 sequences, about 28% detected once. Sequenced input: blood. These TCRs come from a woman in her 30s in good health. The CDR3 runs from the conserved cysteine through the conserved F or W. The D gene is left open where the match is weak. Only part of the rows carry a size: once, few, many, or a class if the clone is expanded.

TRBD2,TRBJ2-5,few,TRBV29-1,CSGRTSGKKETQYF,TGCAGCGGGCGGACTAGCGGGAAGAAAGAGACCCAGTACTTC
.,TRBJ1-1,.,TRBV4-1,CASSRERVKNTEAFF,TGCGCCAGCAGCCGAGAGAGGGTCAAGAACACTGAAGCTTTCTTT
.,TRBJ1-2,few,TRBV27,CASSPRHGYYGYTF,TGTGCCAGCAGTCCCCGGCACGGATACTATGGCTACACCTTC
TRBD2,TRBJ2-7,few,TRBV2,CASSIRGGSSYEQYF,TGTGCCAGCAGTATAAGGGGAGGGAGCTCCTACGAGCAGTACTTC
.,TRBJ1-1,.,TRBV7-2,CASSLSATEAFF,TGTGCCAGCAGCTTGTCAGCCACTGAAGCTTTCTTT
TRBD2,TRBJ2-7,.,TRBV3-1,CASSPLRGTSVYEQYF,TGTGCCAGCAGCCCCCTGAGGGGGACTAGCGTGTACGAGCAGTACTTC
.,TRBJ1-1,few,TRBV14,CASSRRPQGLDTEAFF,TGTGCCAGCAGCCGAAGACCACAGGGTTTGGACACTGAAGCTTTCTTT
TRBD1,TRBJ2-7,.,TRBV13,CASSSLYSGTGDHEQYF,TGTGCCAGCAGCTCATTATATTCCGGGACAGGGGACCACGAGCAGTACTTC
TRBD1,TRBJ2-5,.,TRBV12-3/TRBV12-4,CASDEVRDRLQETQYF,TGTGCCAGCGACGAGGTCCGGGACAGACTGCAAGAGACCCAGTACTTC
.,TRBJ1-6,.,TRBV5-1,CASTIKHSPPYF,TGCGCCAGCACCATCAAACATTCACCCCCCTACTTT
.,TRBJ2-5,.,TRBV12-3/TRBV12-4,CASSGGTADPYF,TGTGCCAGCAGCGGGGGGACAGCCGATCCGTACTTC
.,TRBJ1-1,few,TRBV7-9,CASSAQPRATGTMNTEAFF,TGTGCCAGCAGCGCACAACCTAGGGCAACGGGGACCATGAACACTGAAGCTTTCTTT
.,TRBJ2-7,few,TRBV5-1,CASSLIGERRSSYEQYF,TGCGCCAGCAGCTTAATCGGCGAACGGCGCAGCTCCTACGAGCAGTACTTC
.,TRBJ1-2,.,TRBV12-3/TRBV12-4,CASSIHPLDGQRGYTF,TGTGCCAGCAGCATCCATCCATTGGACGGCCAGCGGGGCTACACCTTC
TRBD2,TRBJ2-7,few,TRBV6-5,CASSYGAGVYEQYF,TGTGCCAGCAGTTACGGAGCGGGAGTGTACGAGCAGTACTTC
TRBD1,TRBJ2-1,many,TRBV9,CASSDLGQPLDEQFF,TGTGCCAGCAGCGACCTGGGACAGCCTCTGGATGAGCAGTTCTTC
TRBD2,TRBJ2-3,few,TRBV11-2,CASSFSSGRSDTQYF,TGTGCCAGCAGCTTCTCTAGCGGGAGAAGCGATACGCAGTATTTT
.,TRBJ2-5,many,TRBV4-1,CASSQESSRETQYF,TGCGCCAGCAGCCAAGAGTCTAGCAGGGAGACCCAGTACTTC
.,TRBJ1-5,.,TRBV20-1,CSSTTGSYSNQPQHF,TGCAGTTCCACCACAGGGAGTTATAGCAATCAGCCCCAGCATTTT
TRBD2,TRBJ2-4,.,TRBV9,CASSVHSGIDNEQYF,TGTGCCAGCAGCGTACATAGCGGGATAGACAATGAGCAGTACTTC
TRBD2,TRBJ2-5,few,TRBV28,CASSLSWASGEETQYF,TGTGCCAGCAGCTTGTCTTGGGCTAGCGGAGAAGAGACCCAGTACTTC
.,TRBJ1-2,.,TRBV24-1,CATSDPGAPGGYTF,TGTGCCACCAGTGACCCAGGGGCCCCTGGGGGCTACACCTTC
.,TRBJ1-2,.,TRBV12-3/TRBV12-4,CASSQQLNYGYTF,TGTGCCAGCAGTCAACAGCTGAACTATGGCTACACCTTC
.,TRBJ2-5,many,TRBV7-9,CASSHQAGQETQYF,TGTGCCAGCAGCCACCAGGCGGGGCAAGAGACCCAGTACTTC
.,TRBJ2-1,.,TRBV20-1,CSASKTGDNEQFF,TGCAGTGCTAGTAAGACTGGGGACAATGAGCAGTTCTTC
.,TRBJ2-3,.,TRBV19,CASSLRQGLDTQYF,TGTGCCAGTAGTCTCAGACAGGGACTAGATACGCAGTATTTT
TRBD2,TRBJ2-1,.,TRBV2,CASSESRLAGGEQFF,TGTGCCAGCAGTGAATCTAGACTAGCGGGGGGTGAGCAGTTCTTC
.,TRBJ2-1,.,TRBV5-5,CASSSGPDINEQFF,TGTGCCAGCAGCTCGGGGCCGGACATCAATGAGCAGTTCTTC